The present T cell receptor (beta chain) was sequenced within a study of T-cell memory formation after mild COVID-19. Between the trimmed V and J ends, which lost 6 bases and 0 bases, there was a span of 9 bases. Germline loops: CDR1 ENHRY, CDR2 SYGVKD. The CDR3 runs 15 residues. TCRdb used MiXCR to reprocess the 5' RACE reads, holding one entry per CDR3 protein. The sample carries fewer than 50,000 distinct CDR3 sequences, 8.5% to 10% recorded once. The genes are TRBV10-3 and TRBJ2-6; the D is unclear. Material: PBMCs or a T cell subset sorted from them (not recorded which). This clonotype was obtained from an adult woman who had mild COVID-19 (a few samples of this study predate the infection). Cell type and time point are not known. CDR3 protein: CAIRGDLSGANVLTF. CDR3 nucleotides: TGTGCCATCAGGGGTGACCTCTCTGGGGCCAACGTCCTGACTTTC.